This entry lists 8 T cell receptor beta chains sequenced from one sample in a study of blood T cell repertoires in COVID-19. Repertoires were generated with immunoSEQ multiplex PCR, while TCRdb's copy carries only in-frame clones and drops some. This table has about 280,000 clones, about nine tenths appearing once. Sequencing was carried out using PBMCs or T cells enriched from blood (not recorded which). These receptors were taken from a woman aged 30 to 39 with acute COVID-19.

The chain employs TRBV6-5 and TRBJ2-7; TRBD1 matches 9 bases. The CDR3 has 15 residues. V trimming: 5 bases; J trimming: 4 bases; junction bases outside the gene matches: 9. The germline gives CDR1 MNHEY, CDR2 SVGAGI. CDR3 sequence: CASSNPGQGDYEQYF. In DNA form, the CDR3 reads TGTGCCAGCAGTAACCCGGGACAGGGTGATTACGAGCAGTACTTC.

The chain's CDR3 is CASSLSSGINYYNEQFF. The CDR3 bases are TGTGCCAGCAGCTTATCCAGCGGGATAAATTACTACAATGAGCAGTTCTTC. This chain joins TRBV7-6 and TRBJ2-1, with TRBD2 matching 7 bases. The V gene end was trimmed by 2 bases and the J gene end by 3 bases; junction bases not matched to a gene: 10. There are 17 residues in the CDR3. CDR1 and CDR2 from the germline V gene are SGHVS and FNYEAQ. The full variable domain, in which reference TRBV7-6 and TRBJ2-1 provide the parts outside the CDR3, is GAGVSQSPRYKVTKRGQDVALRCDPISGHVSLYWYRQALGQGPEFLTYFNYEAQQDKSGLPNDRFSAERPEGSISTLTIQRTEQRDSAMYRCASSLSSGINYYNEQFFGPGTRLTVL.

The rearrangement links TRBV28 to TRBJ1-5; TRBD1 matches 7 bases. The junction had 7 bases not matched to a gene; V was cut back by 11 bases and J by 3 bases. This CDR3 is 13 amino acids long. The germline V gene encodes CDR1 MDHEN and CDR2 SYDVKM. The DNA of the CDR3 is TGTGCCGGAGGGACAGTACACAATCAGCCCCAGCATTTT. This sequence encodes CAGGTVHNQPQHF.

The CDR3 sequence: CASSQFHTTPGTSRGETQYF. As DNA, the CDR3 is TGCGCCAGCAGCCAATTCCACACTACCCCAGGGACTAGCAGAGGGGAGACCCAGTACTTC. This chain connects TRBV4-1 to TRBJ2-5; 9 nucleotides align to TRBD2. The V gene end was trimmed by 2 bases and the J gene end by 5 bases; junction bases not matched to a gene: 21. The CDR3 totals 20 residues. Germline V gene sequence: CDR1 MGHRA, CDR2 YSYEKL.

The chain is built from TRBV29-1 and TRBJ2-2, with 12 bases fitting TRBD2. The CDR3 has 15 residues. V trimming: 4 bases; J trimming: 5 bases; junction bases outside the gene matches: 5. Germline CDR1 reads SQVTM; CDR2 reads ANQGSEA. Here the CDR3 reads CSVGLAGVMTGELFF. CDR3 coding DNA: TGCAGCGTTGGACTAGCGGGAGTTATGACCGGGGAGCTGTTTTTT.

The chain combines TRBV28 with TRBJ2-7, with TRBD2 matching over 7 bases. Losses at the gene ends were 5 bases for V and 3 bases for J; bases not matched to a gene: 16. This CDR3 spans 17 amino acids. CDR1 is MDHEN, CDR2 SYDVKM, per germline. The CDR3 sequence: CASSVSISSGRLYEQYF. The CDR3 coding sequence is TGTGCCAGCAGTGTTTCCATCTCTAGCGGCCGCCTCTACGAGCAGTACTTC.

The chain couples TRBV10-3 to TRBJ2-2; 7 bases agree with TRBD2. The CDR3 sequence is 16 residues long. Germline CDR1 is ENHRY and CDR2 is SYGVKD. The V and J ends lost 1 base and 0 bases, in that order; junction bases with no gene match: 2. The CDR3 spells CAISELGGANTGELFF. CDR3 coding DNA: TGTGCCATCAGTGAGTTGGGAGGGGCGAACACCGGGGAGCTGTTTTTT.

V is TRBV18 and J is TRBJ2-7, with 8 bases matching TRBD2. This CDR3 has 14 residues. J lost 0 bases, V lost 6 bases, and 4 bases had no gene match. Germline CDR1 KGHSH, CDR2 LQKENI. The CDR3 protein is CASSLREDSYEQYF. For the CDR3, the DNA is TGTGCCAGCTCGCTGCGGGAGGACTCCTACGAGCAGTACTTC.